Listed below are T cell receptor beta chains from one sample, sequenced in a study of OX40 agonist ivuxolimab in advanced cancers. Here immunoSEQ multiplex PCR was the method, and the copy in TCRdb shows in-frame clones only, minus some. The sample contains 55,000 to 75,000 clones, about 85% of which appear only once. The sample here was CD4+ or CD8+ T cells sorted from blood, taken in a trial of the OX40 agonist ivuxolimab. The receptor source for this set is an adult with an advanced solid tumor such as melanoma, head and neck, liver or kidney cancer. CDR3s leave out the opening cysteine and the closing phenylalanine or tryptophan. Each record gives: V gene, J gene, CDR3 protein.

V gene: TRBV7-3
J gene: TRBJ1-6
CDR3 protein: ASSLQYNSPLH

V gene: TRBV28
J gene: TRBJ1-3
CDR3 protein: ASKRSARRNGNTIY

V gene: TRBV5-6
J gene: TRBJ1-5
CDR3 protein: ASSPRPGGDQPQH

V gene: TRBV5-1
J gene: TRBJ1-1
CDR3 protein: ASSLAGSGIEAF

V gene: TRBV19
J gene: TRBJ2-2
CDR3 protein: ATKTPGGRTGELF

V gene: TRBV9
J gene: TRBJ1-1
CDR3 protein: ASSFTPYTEAF

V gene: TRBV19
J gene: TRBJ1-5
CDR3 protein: ASSRGGGSNQPQH

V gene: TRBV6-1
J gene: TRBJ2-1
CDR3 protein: ASSGLAGANNEQF

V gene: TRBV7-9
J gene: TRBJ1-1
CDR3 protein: ASSRLGTANTEAF

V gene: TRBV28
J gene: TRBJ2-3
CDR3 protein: ASSQAHTQY

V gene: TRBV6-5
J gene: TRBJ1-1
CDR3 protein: ASRTGDTEAF

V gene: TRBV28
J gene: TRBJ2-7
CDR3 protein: ASSSRRTYEQY

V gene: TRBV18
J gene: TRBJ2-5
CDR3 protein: ASSQGTGETQY

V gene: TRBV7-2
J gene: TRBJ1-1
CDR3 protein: ASSQSIASEAF

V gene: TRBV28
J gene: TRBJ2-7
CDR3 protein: ASSQDPTYIYEQY

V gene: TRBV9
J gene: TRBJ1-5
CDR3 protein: ASSVGDTYQPQH

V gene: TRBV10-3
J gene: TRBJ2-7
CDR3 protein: AISGQDRASYEQY

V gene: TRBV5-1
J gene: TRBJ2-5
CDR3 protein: ASSLAQPAETQY

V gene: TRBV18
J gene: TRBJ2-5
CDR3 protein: ASSTAQETQY

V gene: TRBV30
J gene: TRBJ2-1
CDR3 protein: AWNPDGREYNEQF